One sample yielded the 20 T cell receptor beta chains listed below, sequenced in a study of blood T cell repertoires in COVID-19. Clones were read by immunoSEQ multiplex PCR, and TCRdb kept only the in-frame ones, dropping some. The table has 300,000 to 400,000 clones, approximately 87% seen once. What was sequenced was peripheral blood. The receptors come from an older woman with COVID-19, enrolled during active disease.

The rearrangement uses TRBV5-8 and TRBJ2-7, with a weak D call TRBD2 (5 bases). With 7 bases removed from V and 0 bases from J, the gap between germline ends came to 8 bases. Germline loops: CDR1 SGHTS, CDR2 YDEGEE. The CDR3 contains 12 residues. CDR3 protein: CASEDSSYEQYF. The CDR3 nucleotides are TGTGCCAGCGAGGACTCCTCCTACGAGCAGTACTTC.

The chain carries TRBV15 and TRBJ2-5, with D tentatively TRBD2 (6 bases). V gave up 3 bases and J gave up 5 bases, with 10 bases separating them. CDR1 and CDR2 (germline): LNHNV, YYDKDF (reference sequence). CDR3 size: 13 residues. In nucleotides, the CDR3 is TGTGCCACCAGCAGGGTCCGGGGGGAGACCCAGTACTTC. Protein sequence: CATSRVRGETQYF. Full variable domain (remainder filled in from reference TRBV15 and TRBJ2-5): DAMVIQNPRYQVTQFGKPVTLSCSQTLNHNVMYWYQQKSSQAPKLLFHYYDKDFNNEADTPDNFQSRRPNTSFCFLDIRSPGLGDTAMYLCATSRVRGETQYFGPGTRLLVL.

CDR3 in amino acids: CASSPGLPLDTQYF. For the CDR3, the DNA is TGTGCCAGCAGCCCGGGACTCCCGCTCGATACGCAGTATTTT. V gene TRBV27 combines with J gene TRBJ2-3; tentative D call: TRBD2 (6 bases). With 6 bases removed from V and 6 bases from J, the gap between germline ends came to 16 bases. Germline loops: CDR1 MNHEY, CDR2 SMNVEV (reference sequence). This CDR3 comprises 14 residues.

The chain uses TRBV4-2 and TRBJ2-1, with 7 bases that match TRBD2. The CDR3 length is 15 residues. With V trimmed by 1 base and J by 5 bases, 5 bases remained unmatched. Germline CDR1 and CDR2: LGHNA and YNFKEQ. CDR3 bases: TGTGCCAGCAGCCAAGGGGCGGGGGTGGACAATGAGCAGTTCTTC. As protein: CASSQGAGVDNEQFF.

This chain joins TRBV3-1 (or the pseudogene TRBV3-2) and TRBJ2-1; 10 nucleotides align to TRBD2. The CDR3 is 17 amino acids. Looked up from germline, CDR1 is LGHDT and CDR2 is YNNKEL (reference sequence). Unmatched junction bases numbered 6, after V lost 1 base and J lost 3 bases. The CDR3 spells CASSQVGSGGVYNEQFF. CDR3 bases: TGTGCCAGCAGCCAAGTCGGGAGCGGGGGGGTCTACAATGAGCAGTTCTTC.

This clone showed up just once. This chain links TRBV10-2 with TRBJ2-5; 10 bases map to TRBD2. The junction had 7 bases not matched to a gene; V was cut back by 2 bases and J by 7 bases. The CDR3 consists of 15 residues. The germline gives CDR1 WSHSY, CDR2 SAAADI. CDR3 amino acids: CASSERLSGGWTQYF. For the CDR3, the DNA is TGCGCCAGCAGTGAGCGTCTTAGCGGGGGGTGGACCCAGTACTTC.

The J gene is TRBJ1-6, the V gene TRBV6-5; possible D gene TRBD1, 6 bases. The CDR3 consists of 14 residues. CDR1 MNHEY and CDR2 SVGAGI come from the germline V gene. Trimming pared 5 bases from V and 11 bases from J, leaving 16 bases between. CDR3 residues: CASSKEQGEAPLHF. CDR3 coding DNA: TGTGCCAGCAGTAAGGAACAGGGTGAAGCACCCCTCCACTTT.

The V and J genes are TRBV6-5 and TRBJ1-1; 9 bases map to TRBD1. Germline values: CDR1 MNHEY, CDR2 SVGAGI. This CDR3 contains 13 residues. V was pared by 8 bases and J by 4 bases, with 5 bases of the junction left unmatched. Here the CDR3 reads CASLGTGPTEAFF. CDR3 coding DNA: TGTGCCAGCCTCGGGACAGGGCCCACTGAAGCTTTCTTT.

The chain combines TRBV20-1 with TRBJ1-2, with D maybe TRBD1 (6 bases). Trimming took off 4 bases at V and 1 base at J, with 25 bases between the two ends. The CDR3 sequence is 18 residues long. CDR1 and CDR2 (germline): DFQATT, SNEGSKA (reference sequence). In DNA, the CDR3 is TGCAGTGCTATTGAGACAGGCCGTGGACCGGCTATTAACTATGGCTACACCTTC. Translated, it gives CSAIETGRGPAINYGYTF.

The chain has TRBV7-2 and TRBJ2-7; 11 bases are a match to TRBD2. The CDR3 is 16 residues long. Germline CDR1 is SGHTA and CDR2 is FQGNSA. Germline trimming cut 2 bases from V and 2 bases from J; bases unmatched to any gene: 5. The CDR3: CASSLIRLAGPYEQYF. CDR3 nucleotides: TGTGCCAGCAGCTTAATCCGACTAGCGGGACCCTACGAGCAGTACTTC.

The chain carries TRBV7-6 and TRBJ1-4, with D tentatively TRBD1 (5 bases). Germline values: CDR1 SGHVS, CDR2 FNYEAQ. The V gene lost 4 bases and the J gene lost 8 bases, with 14 bases spanning the gap. CDR3 length: 14 residues. CDR3: CASSSTGGHEKLFF. CDR3 in DNA: TGTGCCAGCAGCTCCACCGGGGGTCACGAAAAACTGTTTTTT.

This chain joins TRBV28 and TRBJ1-5; weak D call: TRBD1 (5 bases). This CDR3 contains 14 residues. Germline V gene data show CDR1 as MDHEN and CDR2 as SYDVKM. V lost 1 base to trimming and J lost 6 bases, with 10 bases between them. In DNA form, the CDR3 reads TGTGCCAGCAGTTTATCAGGGTCCGGTCAGCCCCAGCATTTT. It specifies CASSLSGSGQPQHF.

CDR3 in amino acids: CASSLVPQGLNTEAFF. The CDR3 bases are TGTGCCAGCAGCTTAGTTCCACAGGGACTGAACACTGAAGCTTTCTTT. The gene calls are TRBV7-8 and TRBJ1-1; possible D gene TRBD1, 6 bases. V gave up 1 base and J gave up 0 bases, with 12 bases separating them. The CDR3 loop spans 16 amino acids. From germline, CDR1 is SGHVS and CDR2 FQNEAQ. The whole variable domain, remainder taken from reference TRBV7-8 and TRBJ1-1, is GAGVSQSPRYKVAKRGQDVALRCDPISGHVSLFWYQQALGQGPEFLTYFQNEAQLDKSGLPSDRFFAERPEGSVSTLKIQRTQQEDSAVYLCASSLVPQGLNTEAFFGQGTRLTVV.

CDR3 in DNA: TGTGCCAGCAGCACACTGGACAGGGGGCCAGGGGCCAACGTCCTGACTTTC. Its protein is CASSTLDRGPGANVLTF. V usage is TRBV5-5 and J usage is TRBJ2-6; 11 bases are a match to TRBD1. CDR1 and CDR2 from the germline V gene are SGHKS and YYEKEE (reference sequence). Trimming cost V 4 bases and J 4 bases; bases outside gene matches: 7. The length of the CDR3 is 17 residues. Full variable domain (rest looked up from reference TRBV5-5 and TRBJ2-6): DAGVTQSPTHLIKTRGQQVTLRCSPISGHKSVSWYQQVLGQGPQFIFQYYEKEERGRGNFPDRFSARQFPNYSSELNVNALLLGDSALYLCASSTLDRGPGANVLTFGAGSRLTVL.

V usage is TRBV27 and J usage is TRBJ1-1; 11 positions match TRBD1. The germline V gene has CDR1 MNHEY and CDR2 SMNVEV (reference sequence). The CDR3 is 17 amino acids. Trimming at V came to 4 bases and at J to 2 bases, leaving 9 bases not matched to a gene. CDR3 nucleotides: TGTGCCAGCAGTTCCGGACAGGGGGCCTTCCACAACACTGAAGCTTTCTTT. Its protein product is CASSSGQGAFHNTEAFF.

The genes are TRBV6-5 and TRBJ1-2; D gene unclear. V was trimmed by 6 bases and J by 4 bases, leaving 9 bases between them. CDR1 is MNHEY and CDR2 is SVGAGI in the germline V gene. CDR3 length: 12 amino acids. DNA for the CDR3: TGTGCCAGCAGGAGCCACCTCTATGGCTACACCTTC. It specifies CASRSHLYGYTF.

This clone appeared a single time. The genes are TRBV7-3 and TRBJ1-1, with 7 bases fitting TRBD1. CDR1 and CDR2 from the germline V gene are SGHTA and FQGTGA. CDR3 length: 13 amino acids. J lost 5 bases, V lost 5 bases, and 5 bases had no gene match. The CDR3, as DNA: TGTGCCAGCAGCCCTACAGGGGTAACTGAAGCTTTCTTT. As protein: CASSPTGVTEAFF.

The chain uses TRBV9 and TRBJ2-3; 9 positions agree with TRBD1. V lost 5 bases to trimming and J lost 5 bases; unmatched junction nucleotides: 9. The CDR3 has 15 residues. Germline V CDR1 and CDR2: SGDLS, YYNGEE. In DNA, the CDR3 is TGTGCCAGCAGTTCTCGGACAGGGGAAGGAGATACGCAGTATTTT. Residues: CASSSRTGEGDTQYF.

The V call is TRBV7-8, the J call TRBJ1-5; 11 nucleotides align to TRBD1. The length of the CDR3 is 16 residues. Germline values: CDR1 SGHVS, CDR2 FQNEAQ. The V and J ends lost 0 bases and 5 bases, in that order; junction bases with no gene match: 3. The CDR3 is CASSLAGDRGDQPQHF. CDR3 bases: TGTGCCAGCAGCTTAGCGGGGGACAGGGGGGATCAGCCCCAGCATTTT.

In this sample, this clone turned up once. This sequence joins TRBV2 and TRBJ1-3; D might be TRBD1 (5 bases). Trimming cost V 8 bases and J 3 bases, with 14 bases left between them. The V gene's germline CDR1 is SNHLY and CDR2 FYNNEI. The CDR3 covers 14 residues. Here the CDR3 DNA reads TGTGCCAGCGGGAAAGGGGCGCGTGGAAACACCATATATTTT. The encoded protein is CASGKGARGNTIYF.